This TCR beta chain emerged from a study of long-term antiretroviral therapy in people with HIV. Study-level results: Subsequent to ART, diversity was augmented yet persisted below that of transplant donor controls.

Concerning this clone itself: Its specificity is unknown.

The run of the v3.0 immunoSEQ assay was at survey level. TCRdb keeps only in-frame clones here, not all; method: immunoSEQ multiplex PCR. The data show over 15,000 clones, with 75% to 85% seen just once and 20% to 25% held by the top ten. Donors each had at least one pre-ART PBMC sample and at least two post-ART ones. The clonotype comes from a man between 35 and 55 years old with HIV. The sequencing here drew on unsorted PBMCs, taken 2.1 years after starting antiretroviral therapy.

The CDR3 sequence: CSVAGTGVWYEQYF. CDR3 nucleotide sequence: TGCAGCGTTGCCGGGACAGGGGTTTGGTACGAGCAGTACTTC. The chain joins TRBV29-1 to TRBJ2-7; 10 positions match TRBD1. V lost 4 bases and J lost 4; bases outside the gene matches: 7. The germline V gene has CDR1 SQVTM and CDR2 ANQGSEA. The CDR3 length is 14 residues.